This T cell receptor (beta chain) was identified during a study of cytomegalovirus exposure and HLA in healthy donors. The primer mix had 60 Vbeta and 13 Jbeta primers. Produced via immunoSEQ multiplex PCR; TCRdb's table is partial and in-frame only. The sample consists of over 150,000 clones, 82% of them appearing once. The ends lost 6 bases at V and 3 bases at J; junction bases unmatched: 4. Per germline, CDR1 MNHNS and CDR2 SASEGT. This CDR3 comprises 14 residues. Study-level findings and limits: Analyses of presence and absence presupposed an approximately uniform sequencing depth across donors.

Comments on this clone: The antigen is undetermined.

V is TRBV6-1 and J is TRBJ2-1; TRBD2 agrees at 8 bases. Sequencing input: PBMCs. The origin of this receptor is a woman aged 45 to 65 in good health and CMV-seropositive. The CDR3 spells CASRAGAGYNEQFF. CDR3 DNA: TGTGCCAGCAGAGCGGGAGCGGGCTACAATGAGCAGTTCTTC.